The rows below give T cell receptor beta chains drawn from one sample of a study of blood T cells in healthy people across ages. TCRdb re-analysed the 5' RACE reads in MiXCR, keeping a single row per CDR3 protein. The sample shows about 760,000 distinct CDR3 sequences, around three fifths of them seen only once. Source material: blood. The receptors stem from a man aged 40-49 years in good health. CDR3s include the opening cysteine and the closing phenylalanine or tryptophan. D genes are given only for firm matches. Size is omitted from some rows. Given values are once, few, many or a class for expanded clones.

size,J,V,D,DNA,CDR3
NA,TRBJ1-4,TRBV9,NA,TGTGCCAGCAGCACCCAGCAAGGTCCGAATGAAAAACTGTTTTTT,CASSTQQGPNEKLFF
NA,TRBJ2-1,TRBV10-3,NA,TGTGCCATCAGTGAGGGACTGGGCAGGGCAGGATTCTTCTTC,CAISEGLGRAGFFF
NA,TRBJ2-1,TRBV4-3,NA,TGCGCCAGCAGCCAAGATGTCGGGAGTATAAATGAGCAGTTCTTC,CASSQDVGSINEQFF
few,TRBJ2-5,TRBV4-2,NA,TGTGCCAGCAGTCCAGAACTGAGACAAGAGACCCAGTACTTC,CASSPELRQETQYF
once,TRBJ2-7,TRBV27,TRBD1,TGTGCCAGCAGTGCCGGGACAGCCCCATCCGGCGAGCAGTACTTC,CASSAGTAPSGEQYF
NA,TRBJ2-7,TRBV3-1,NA,TGTGCCAGCAGCCAAACCCACGAGCAGTACTTC,CASSQTHEQYF
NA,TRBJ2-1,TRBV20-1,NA,TGCAGTGCTAGTGACTTTGGGACCGCTCGGAATGAGCAGTTCTTC,CSASDFGTARNEQFF
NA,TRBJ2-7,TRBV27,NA,TGTGCCAGCAGTGCATCCAGCTTTTTAAGTGAGCAGTACTTC,CASSASSFLSEQYF
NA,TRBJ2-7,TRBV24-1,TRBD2,TGTGCCACCAGCAGGGAGGGCTCCTACGAGCAGTACTTC,CATSREGSYEQYF
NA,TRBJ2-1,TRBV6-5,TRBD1,TGTGCCAGCAGTCCTGGGACAGCCCACTACAATGAGCAGTTCTTC,CASSPGTAHYNEQFF
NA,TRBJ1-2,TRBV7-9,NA,TGTGCCAGCAGCTTAGGGGCAGACCTCTATGGCTACACCTTC,CASSLGADLYGYTF
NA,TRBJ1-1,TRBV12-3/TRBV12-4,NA,TGTGCCAGCAGTTTCCTGAGGGGAACTGAAGCTTTCTTT,CASSFLRGTEAFF
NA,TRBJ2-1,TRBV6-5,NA,TGTGCCACCCGGACCGTCTCCTACAATGAGCAGTTCTTC,CATRTVSYNEQFF
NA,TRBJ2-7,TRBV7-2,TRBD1,TGTGCCAGCAGCTTTGGACAGGGAGGCTTGGAGCAGTACTTC,CASSFGQGGLEQYF
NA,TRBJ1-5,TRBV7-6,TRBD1,TGTGCCAGCAGCTTAGCGAGAGGGGGGGGACAGGGCTATAGCAATCAGCCCCAGCATTTT,CASSLARGGGQGYSNQPQHF
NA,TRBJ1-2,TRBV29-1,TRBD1,TGCAGCGTTGAAGATCCGGACAGGCTCAACTATGGCTACACCTTC,CSVEDPDRLNYGYTF
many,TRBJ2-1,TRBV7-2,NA,TGTGCCAGCAGCCCCCGACGGGACCTCAATGAGCAGTTCTTC,CASSPRRDLNEQFF
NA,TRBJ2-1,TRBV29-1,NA,TGCAGCGTTGAAGGGGGGGACTTCCGAGCCTACAATGAGCAGTTCTTC,CSVEGGDFRAYNEQFF
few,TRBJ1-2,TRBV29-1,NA,TGCAGCGTTGGGAGCGGCGTCTCTACTGGCTACACCTTC,CSVGSGVSTGYTF
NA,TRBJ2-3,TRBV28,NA,TGTGCCAGCGTCGATGGAGAAGTCACAGATACGCAGTATTTT,CASVDGEVTDTQYF
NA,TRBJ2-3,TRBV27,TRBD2,TGTGCCAGCAGTTTGTTACTAGCGGGAGGGGATACGCAGTATTTT,CASSLLLAGGDTQYF
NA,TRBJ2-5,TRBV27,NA,TGTGCCAGCAGTTTAAGATGGTCGAACCAAGAGACCCAGTACTTC,CASSLRWSNQETQYF